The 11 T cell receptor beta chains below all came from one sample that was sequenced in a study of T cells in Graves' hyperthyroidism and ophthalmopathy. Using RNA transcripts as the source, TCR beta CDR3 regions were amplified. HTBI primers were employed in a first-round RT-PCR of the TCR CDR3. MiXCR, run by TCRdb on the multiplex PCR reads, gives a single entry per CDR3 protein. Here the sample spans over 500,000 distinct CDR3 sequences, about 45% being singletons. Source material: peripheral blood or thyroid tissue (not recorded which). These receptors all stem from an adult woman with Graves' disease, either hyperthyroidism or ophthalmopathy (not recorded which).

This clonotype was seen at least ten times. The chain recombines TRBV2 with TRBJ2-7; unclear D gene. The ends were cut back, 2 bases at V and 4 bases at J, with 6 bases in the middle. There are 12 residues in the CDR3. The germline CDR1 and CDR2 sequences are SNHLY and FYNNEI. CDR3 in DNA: TGTGCCAGCAGTGAACGTGGTTACGAGCAGTACTTC. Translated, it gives CASSERGYEQYF.

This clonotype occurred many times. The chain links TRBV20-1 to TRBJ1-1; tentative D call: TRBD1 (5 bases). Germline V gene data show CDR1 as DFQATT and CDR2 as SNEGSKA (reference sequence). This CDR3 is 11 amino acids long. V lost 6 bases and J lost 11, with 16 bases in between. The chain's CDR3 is CSALGAEGAFF. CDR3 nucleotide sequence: TGCAGTGCCTTGGGCGCTGAGGGGGCTTTCTTT.

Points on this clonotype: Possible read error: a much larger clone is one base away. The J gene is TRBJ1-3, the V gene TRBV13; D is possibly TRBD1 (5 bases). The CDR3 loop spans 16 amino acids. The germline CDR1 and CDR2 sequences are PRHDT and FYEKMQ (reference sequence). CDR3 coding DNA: TGTGCCAGCAGCGTAGGGCCGACAGTCCCTGGAAACACCATATATTTT. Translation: CASSVGPTVPGNTIYF.

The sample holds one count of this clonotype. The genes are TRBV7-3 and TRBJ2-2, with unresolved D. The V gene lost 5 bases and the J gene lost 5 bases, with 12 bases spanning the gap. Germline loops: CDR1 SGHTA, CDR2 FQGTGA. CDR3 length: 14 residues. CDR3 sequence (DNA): TGTGCCAGCAGCACCCCCGGACCTACCGGGGAGCTGTTTTTT. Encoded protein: CASSTPGPTGELFF.

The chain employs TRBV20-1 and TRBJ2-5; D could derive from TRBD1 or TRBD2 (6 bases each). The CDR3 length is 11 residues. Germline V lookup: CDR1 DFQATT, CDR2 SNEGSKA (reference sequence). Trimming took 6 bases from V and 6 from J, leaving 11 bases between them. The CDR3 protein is CSAGGQQTQYF. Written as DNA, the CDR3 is TGCAGTGCCGGGGGCCAGCAGACCCAGTACTTC.

CDR3 in DNA: TGTGCCAGTATTAAGACAGGTGGGAGCAATCAGCCCCAGCATTTT. This gives the protein CASIKTGGSNQPQHF. This chain links TRBV19 with TRBJ1-5; D is possibly TRBD1 (6 bases). Deletions cut 7 bases from V and 1 base from J, with 14 bases between. The CDR3 is 15 amino acids. Germline CDR1 and CDR2: LNHDA and SQIVND (reference sequence).

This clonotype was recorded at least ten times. This CDR3 is CASSQGRSAGNTIYF. The CDR3 DNA follows: TGCGCCAGCAGCCAAGGCAGGTCTGCTGGAAACACCATATATTTT. The gene calls are TRBV4-1 and TRBJ1-3; D gene uncertain. The CDR3 covers 15 residues. Germline-derived CDR1 and CDR2 are MGHRA and YSYEKL. V lost 1 base to trimming and J lost 2 bases, with 9 bases between them.

CDR3 in amino acids: CSFSGSGLYEQYF. In DNA form, the CDR3 reads TGCAGTTTCTCAGGGTCGGGCCTTTACGAGCAGTACTTC. The chain carries TRBV29-1 and TRBJ2-7; possibly TRBD1 for D (5 bases). The CDR3 consists of 13 residues. CDR1 and CDR2 from the germline V gene are SQVTM and ANQGSEA.

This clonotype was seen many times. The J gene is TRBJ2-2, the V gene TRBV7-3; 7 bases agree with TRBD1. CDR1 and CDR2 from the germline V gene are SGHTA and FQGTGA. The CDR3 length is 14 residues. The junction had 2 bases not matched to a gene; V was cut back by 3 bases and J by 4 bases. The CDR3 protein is CASSLTGTTGELFF. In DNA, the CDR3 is TGTGCCAGCAGCTTGACAGGGACCACCGGGGAGCTGTTTTTT.

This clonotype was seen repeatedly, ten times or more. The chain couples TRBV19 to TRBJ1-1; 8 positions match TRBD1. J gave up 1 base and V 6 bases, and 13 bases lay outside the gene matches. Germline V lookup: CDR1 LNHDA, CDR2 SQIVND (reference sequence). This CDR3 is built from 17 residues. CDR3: CASRNTQLTGENTEAFF. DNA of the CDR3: TGTGCCAGTAGGAATACCCAACTGACAGGGGAGAACACTGAAGCTTTCTTT.

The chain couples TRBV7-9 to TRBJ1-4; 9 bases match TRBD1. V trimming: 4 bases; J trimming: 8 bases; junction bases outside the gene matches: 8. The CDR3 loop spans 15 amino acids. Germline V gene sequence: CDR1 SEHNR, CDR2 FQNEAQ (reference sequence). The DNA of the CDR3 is TGTGCCAGCAGCTCTGACGGGACAGGGCGAGAAAAACTGTTTTTT. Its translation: CASSSDGTGREKLFF.